This T cell receptor beta chain came from a study of neoadjuvant anti-PD-1 for oral cavity cancer. This CDR3 has 14 residues. Trimming took 6 bases from V and 5 from J, leaving 16 bases between them. Germline values: CDR1 MNHEY, CDR2 SVGAGI. Analysis of PBMCs was direct, with no culture step. TCRdb's copy holds only in-frame clones and misses some; the assay was immunoSEQ multiplex PCR. The data hold 30,000 to 40,000 clones, with more than 75% observed a single time. The sequence came from a person aged 35-79 years with oral cavity squamous cell carcinoma. Here the sequenced sample was PBMCs, taken before nivolumab (anti-PD-1) treatment. This sequence joins TRBV6-5 and TRBJ1-1; the D gene is possibly TRBD1 (5 bases). The CDR3 DNA reads TGTGCCAGCAGCCACGGGGGGGGGAGGACTGAAGCTTTCTTT. Translated, it gives CASSHGGGRTEAFF.